This entry lists 26 T cell receptor beta chains sequenced from one sample in a study of T-cell reconstitution after alpha-beta-depleted transplantation in children (dated by TCRdb to the mid-2010s). Libraries came from PCR. For sequencing, an Illumina HiSeq 2500 was employed. Molecular barcoding was employed in the preparation of TCR libraries, with unique molecular identifiers being used to normalize TCRbeta repertoire quantification. The public reads were quality trimmed at Q25 with fastp and then assembled into clones with MiXCR by TCRdb, keeping productive beta chains. Rows merge per CDR3 protein into single entries with the most common DNA and genes. The sample yields roughly 350,000 distinct CDR3 sequences; approximately 10% were counted once. The ten largest clones represent around 2.3% of the sample. The sequencing here drew on PBMCs from the stem cell graft donor, taken from the stem cell graft. All receptors derive from a human donor who donated a stem cell graft to a child with acute lymphoblastic leukemia.

This clonotype was detected a few times. The chain combines TRBV6-5 with TRBJ2-3; D is uncertain. The CDR3 spans 16 residues. CDR1 and CDR2 (germline): MNHEY, SVGAGI. V gave up 0 bases and J gave up 2 bases, with 12 bases separating them. CDR3 in DNA: TGTGCCAGCAGTTACTCGAAGCCGATCCCCACAGATACGCAGTATTTT. Translated: CASSYSKPIPTDTQYF.

The genes are TRBV20-1 and TRBJ2-3; 15 bases are shared with TRBD2. The CDR3 is 16 amino acids. CDR1 and CDR2 (germline): DFQATT, SNEGSKA (reference sequence). V lost 3 bases to trimming and J lost 4 bases; unmatched junction nucleotides: 5. The CDR3 bases are TGCAGTGCTAGCGGACTAGCGGGAGGGGTCGCAGATACGCAGTATTTT. Translation gives CSASGLAGGVADTQYF.

This clonotype was counted at least ten times. The J gene is TRBJ2-3, the V gene TRBV5-8; 7 bases match TRBD1. The V gene's germline CDR1 is SGHTS and CDR2 YDEGEE. After removal of 0 bases from V and 3 bases from J, the junction contained 4 bases not matched to a gene. The CDR3 extends over 15 amino acids. CDR3 DNA: TGTGCCAGCAGCTTGGTACCAGGGGGTACAGATACGCAGTATTTT. Translated: CASSLVPGGTDTQYF.

The sample holds a few counts of this clonotype. This chain links TRBV20-1 with TRBJ2-5, with D perhaps TRBD2 (5 bases). Germline CDR1 and CDR2: DFQATT and SNEGSKA (reference sequence). The CDR3 covers 16 residues. Trimming removed 2 bases from V and 4 bases from J, with 20 bases in between. CDR3: CSARPRGSNWAETQYF. In DNA, the CDR3 is TGCAGTGCTAGACCCCGGGGATCGAACTGGGCAGAGACCCAGTACTTC.

This clonotype was counted at least ten times. This sequence joins TRBV5-1 and TRBJ2-3, with 9 bases that match TRBD1. CDR1 SGHRS and CDR2 YFSETQ come from the germline V gene. The length of the CDR3 is 17 residues. The V segment lost 1 base and the J segment 2 bases; nucleotides outside the gene matches: 8. This CDR3 reads CASSLWDRVGATDTQYF. CDR3 nucleotide sequence: TGCGCCAGCAGCTTGTGGGACAGGGTGGGGGCCACAGATACGCAGTATTTT.

This clonotype was detected only a few times. This chain joins TRBV15 and TRBJ2-1, with no clear D. This CDR3 is 13 amino acids long. The germline gives CDR1 LNHNV, CDR2 YYDKDF (reference sequence). V gave up 2 bases and J gave up 3 bases, with 5 bases separating them. The CDR3 reads CATSRQVYNEQFF. Here the CDR3 DNA reads TGTGCCACCAGCAGACAGGTCTACAATGAGCAGTTCTTC.

The rearrangement joins TRBV7-3 to TRBJ2-5; the D call may be TRBD1 or TRBD2 (6 bases each). This CDR3 spans 15 amino acids. Germline V gene data show CDR1 as SGHTA and CDR2 as FQGTGA. Trimming took off 5 bases at V and 7 bases at J, with 20 bases between the two ends. CDR3 sequence: CASSPGAGTPGTQYF. Here the CDR3 DNA reads TGTGCCAGCAGCCCAGGGGCGGGGACTCCCGGGACCCAGTACTTC.

This clonotype was detected only a few times. This sequence joins TRBV5-1 and TRBJ2-7, with a possible D match to TRBD1 (6 bases). V shed 4 bases and J shed 4 bases, with 15 bases lying between them. Germline CDR1 and CDR2: SGHRS and YFSETQ. The length of the CDR3 is 14 residues. The chain's CDR3 is CASSVVERGYEQYF. DNA for the CDR3: TGCGCCAGCAGCGTGGTAGAAAGGGGGTACGAGCAGTACTTC.

The V and J genes are TRBV20-1 and TRBJ2-1; D might be TRBD2 (5 bases). The ends were cut back, 0 bases at V and 0 bases at J, with 9 bases in the middle. The CDR3 is 15 residues long. The germline V gene encodes CDR1 DFQATT and CDR2 SNEGSKA (reference sequence). CDR3 in amino acids: CSARDKRPSYNEQFF. DNA for the CDR3: TGCAGTGCTAGAGATAAGCGGCCCTCCTACAATGAGCAGTTCTTC.

This clonotype was observed many times. This rearrangement joins TRBV20-1 to TRBJ2-3; TRBD1 or TRBD2 may be the D gene (5 bases each). The CDR3 has 11 amino acids. The V gene lost 5 bases and the J gene lost 8 bases, with 11 bases spanning the gap. The germline CDR1 and CDR2 sequences are DFQATT and SNEGSKA (reference sequence). CDR3 nucleotides: TGCAGTGCTTCCGGGGCCGCTACGCAGTATTTT. This gives the protein CSASGAATQYF.

This clonotype was counted only a few times. The V call is TRBV20-1, the J call TRBJ2-7; D is tentatively TRBD1 or TRBD2 (6 bases each). In germline, CDR1 is DFQATT, CDR2 SNEGSKA (reference sequence). The CDR3 runs 14 residues. Trimming cost V 5 bases and J 4 bases, with 18 bases left between them. CDR3 loop: CSAAQGRGVYEQYF. The CDR3 coding sequence is TGCAGTGCTGCACAGGGTAGGGGGGTTTACGAGCAGTACTTC.

The rearrangement joins TRBV15 to TRBJ2-1; TRBD2 aligns across 10 bases. Germline loops: CDR1 LNHNV, CDR2 YYDKDF (reference sequence). V gave up 1 base and J gave up 3 bases; unmatched junction bases: 6. This CDR3 comprises 17 residues. The CDR3 DNA sequence: TGTGCCACCAGCAGAGGGGGACTAGCGAATGGCTACAATGAGCAGTTCTTC. Protein sequence: CATSRGGLANGYNEQFF.

This clonotype was seen at least ten times. The gene calls are TRBV7-3 and TRBJ2-1; 12 nucleotides align to TRBD2. This CDR3 region has 15 residues. Germline CDR1 reads SGHTA; CDR2 reads FQGTGA. J gave up 5 bases and V 2 bases, and 1 base lay outside the gene matches. The CDR3: CASSLLAGGDNEQFF. CDR3 DNA: TGTGCCAGCAGCTTACTAGCGGGAGGGGACAATGAGCAGTTCTTC.

The DNA for the CDR3 is TGTGCCAGCTCACCACCCTCCGGGTATGAAGAGACCCAGTACTTC. This translates into CASSPPSGYEETQYF. This chain joins TRBV18 and TRBJ2-5; D is undetermined. Germline CDR1 is KGHSH and CDR2 is LQKENI. This CDR3 is built from 15 residues. The germline V and J ends were trimmed by 0 bases and 3 bases, with 11 bases remaining between them.

This clonotype has only a few counts. The chain recombines TRBV7-9 with TRBJ1-2; D is unclear. Per the germline V gene, CDR1 is SEHNR and CDR2 is FQNEAQ (reference sequence). The CDR3 has 15 residues. The ends were cut back, 6 bases at V and 5 bases at J, with 19 bases in the middle. Written as DNA, the CDR3 is TGTGCCAGCAGTTCCTCGGAAGGCACCTATTATGGCTACACCTTC. Its translation is CASSSSEGTYYGYTF.

This clonotype occurred a few times. The J gene is TRBJ2-2, the V gene TRBV7-9; D is ambiguous. The germline V and J ends were trimmed by 1 base and 5 bases, with 8 bases remaining between them. The CDR3 spans 14 residues. CDR1 and CDR2 from the germline V gene are SEHNR and FQNEAQ (reference sequence). As DNA, the CDR3 is TGTGCCAGCAGCTTAGATGAGTTAACCGGGGAGCTGTTTTTT. Translated: CASSLDELTGELFF. Full variable domain (rest looked up from reference TRBV7-9 and TRBJ2-2): DTGVSQNPRHKITKRGQNVTFRCDPISEHNRLYWYRQTLGQGPEFLTYFQNEAQLEKSRLLSDRFSAERPKGSFSTLEIQRTEQGDSAMYLCASSLDELTGELFFGEGSRLTVL.

Many counts were recorded for this clonotype. This rearrangement joins TRBV10-3 to TRBJ2-5, with a weak D call TRBD2 (5 bases). Per germline, CDR1 ENHRY and CDR2 SYGVKD. This CDR3 contains 11 residues. V was clipped by 8 bases and J by 3 bases, with 7 bases between them. The CDR3 region has the DNA TGTGCCATCGGAGGAGAAGAGACCCAGTACTTC. This encodes CAIGGEETQYF.

This sequence joins TRBV7-2 and TRBJ2-2; 8 positions match TRBD1. Germline values: CDR1 SGHTA, CDR2 FQGNSA. This CDR3 region has 17 residues. The ends lost 0 bases at V and 3 bases at J; junction bases unmatched: 6. The CDR3 reads CASSLALDRAHTGELFF. The CDR3 region has the DNA TGTGCCAGCAGCTTAGCCCTGGACAGGGCCCACACCGGGGAGCTGTTTTTT. Full variable domain (remainder filled in from reference TRBV7-2 and TRBJ2-2): GAGVSQSPSNKVTEKGKDVELRCDPISGHTALYWYRQSLGQGLEFLIYFQGNSAPDKSGLPSDRFSAERTGGSVSTLTIQRTQQEDSAVYLCASSLALDRAHTGELFFGEGSRLTVL.

V is TRBV4-1 and J is TRBJ2-7; 7 positions agree with TRBD1. CDR1 MGHRA and CDR2 YSYEKL come from the germline V gene. The CDR3 loop spans 13 amino acids. V lost 0 bases to trimming and J lost 9 bases; unmatched junction nucleotides: 5. The CDR3 DNA reads TGCGCCAGCAGCCAAGAAGGGACAGTTGGGCAGTACTTC. It is translated as CASSQEGTVGQYF.

The rearrangement joins TRBV28 to TRBJ2-3; no clear D. CDR1 and CDR2 (germline): MDHEN, SYDVKM. The CDR3 length is 16 residues. Trimming took 2 bases from V and 2 from J, leaving 14 bases between them. The CDR3 is CASSLRSQVNTDTQYF. The DNA for the CDR3 is TGTGCCAGCAGTTTAAGGTCCCAGGTCAACACAGATACGCAGTATTTT.

The gene calls are TRBV29-1 and TRBJ2-3, with a weak D call TRBD1 (5 bases). The CDR3 contains 12 residues. Trimming took 4 bases from V and 4 from J, leaving 9 bases between them. CDR1 is SQVTM and CDR2 is ANQGSEA in the germline V gene. This CDR3 is CSVGQLSDTQYF. CDR3 nucleotide sequence: TGCAGCGTTGGACAGCTTTCAGATACGCAGTATTTT.

This clonotype was seen repeatedly, ten times or more. The rearrangement joins TRBV12-3 or TRBV12-4 to TRBJ2-7; 11 nucleotides agree with TRBD2. With 3 bases clipped from V and 3 bases from J, the junction kept 13 bases outside the gene matches. CDR3 length: 18 amino acids. The CDR3 nucleotides are TGTGCCAGCAGTTTTAGCTTTTGGGCTAGCGGGAGGAACTACGAGCAGTACTTC. It yields the protein CASSFSFWASGRNYEQYF.

The J gene is TRBJ1-6, the V gene TRBV12-3 or TRBV12-4; D is unresolved. CDR3 size: 15 residues. V lost 3 bases and J lost 9, with 15 bases in between. CDR3 protein: CASSFLGRSLSPLHF. CDR3 DNA: TGTGCCAGCAGTTTTTTGGGCCGATCTCTTTCACCCCTCCACTTT.

This chain connects TRBV20-1 to TRBJ1-1; unclear D gene. The V end was cut by 0 bases, the J end by 1 base, with 18 bases between. The CDR3 runs 17 residues. CDR1 is DFQATT, CDR2 SNEGSKA, per germline (reference sequence). The DNA for the CDR3 is TGCAGTGCTAGAGATTTCGCAGTGGGCTCTCGGAACACTGAAGCTTTCTTT. It yields the protein CSARDFAVGSRNTEAFF.

This clonotype was seen more than once but under ten times. The chain carries TRBV5-1 and TRBJ2-7; tentative D call: TRBD1 (5 bases). This CDR3 has 12 amino acids. Trimming took off 5 bases at V and 7 bases at J, with 13 bases between the two ends. In germline, CDR1 is SGHRS, CDR2 YFSETQ. The CDR3 region has the DNA TGCGCCAGCAGAATTGACAGCCATGAGCAGTACTTC. Protein product: CASRIDSHEQYF. Full variable domain (remainder filled in from reference TRBV5-1 and TRBJ2-7): KAGVTQTPRYLIKTRGQQVTLSCSPISGHRSVSWYQQTPGQGLQFLFEYFSETQRNKGNFPGRFSGRQFSNSRSEMNVSTLELGDSALYLCASRIDSHEQYFGPGTRLTVT.

The chain employs TRBV27 and TRBJ2-7; D uncertain. Trimming took off 0 bases at V and 4 bases at J, with 7 bases between the two ends. The CDR3 spans 13 residues. Germline lookup yields CDR1 MNHEY and CDR2 SMNVEV (reference sequence). In DNA form, the CDR3 reads TGTGCCAGCAGTTTATCGGTGAAATACGAGCAGTACTTC. It codes for CASSLSVKYEQYF.